The rows below give T cell receptor beta chains drawn from one sample of a study of T cell responses to AZD1222 COVID-19 vaccine. Sequencing was performed with immunoSEQ multiplex PCR; in TCRdb, only in-frame clones are kept and a portion is missing. This table holds tens of thousands of clones, 85% to 90% found once. Sequencing used peripheral blood, obtained 28 days after the second AZD1222 dose. Every receptor here comes from an adult who received the AZD1222 COVID-19 vaccine. Each CDR3 is given with its conserved first and last residue. Fields, in order: CDR3 DNA, CDR3 protein, D gene, clone size, V gene, J gene. A D gene is named only where the DNA matches it firmly. Clone sizes are given selectively: once, few, many, or a class where the clone is expanded.

TGTGCCAGCAGCTTAACAGGGGCCGAAGAGACCCAGTACTTC	CASSLTGAEETQYF	TRBD1	NA	TRBV11-3	TRBJ2-5
TGTGCCAGCAGTCTACAGGTGGGCGGTTCACCCCTCCACTTT	CASSLQVGGSPLHF	NA	NA	TRBV27	TRBJ1-6
TGTGCCAGCAGTTTAGAGGGGGATCAAAACATTCAGTACTTC	CASSLEGDQNIQYF	NA	NA	TRBV28	TRBJ2-4
TGTGCCAGCAGATCCGGACAGCTTGCCAATTCACCCCTCCACTTT	CASRSGQLANSPLHF	NA	few	TRBV5-4	TRBJ1-6
TGTGCCAGCAGTTCCGGACAGGGAGGAGGCTACACCTTC	CASSSGQGGGYTF	TRBD1	NA	TRBV7-2	TRBJ1-2
TGTGCCAGCAGCCAAGGCCCCGTTAGGGGAAGCAATCAGCCCCAGCATTTT	CASSQGPVRGSNQPQHF	NA	NA	TRBV3-1/TRBV3-2	TRBJ1-5
TGTGCCTGGAGCCCCGGGGCAGGATTTTACAATGAGCAGTTCTTC	CAWSPGAGFYNEQFF	NA	NA	TRBV30	TRBJ2-1
TGCGCCAGCAGCTTGGGGACAACGAACACCGGGGAGCTGTTTTTT	CASSLGTTNTGELFF	NA	NA	TRBV5-1	TRBJ2-2
TGTGCCTGGAGTGAGGGCGGCAACTATGGCTACACCTTC	CAWSEGGNYGYTF	NA	NA	TRBV30	TRBJ1-2
TGTGCCATCAGCCCCCCAACCACGAACACCGGGGAGCTGTTTTTT	CAISPPTTNTGELFF	NA	once	TRBV10-3	TRBJ2-2
TGTGCCAGCAGTTTATCCAGGGCCACCGAAAAACTGTTTTTT	CASSLSRATEKLFF	NA	NA	TRBV28	TRBJ1-4